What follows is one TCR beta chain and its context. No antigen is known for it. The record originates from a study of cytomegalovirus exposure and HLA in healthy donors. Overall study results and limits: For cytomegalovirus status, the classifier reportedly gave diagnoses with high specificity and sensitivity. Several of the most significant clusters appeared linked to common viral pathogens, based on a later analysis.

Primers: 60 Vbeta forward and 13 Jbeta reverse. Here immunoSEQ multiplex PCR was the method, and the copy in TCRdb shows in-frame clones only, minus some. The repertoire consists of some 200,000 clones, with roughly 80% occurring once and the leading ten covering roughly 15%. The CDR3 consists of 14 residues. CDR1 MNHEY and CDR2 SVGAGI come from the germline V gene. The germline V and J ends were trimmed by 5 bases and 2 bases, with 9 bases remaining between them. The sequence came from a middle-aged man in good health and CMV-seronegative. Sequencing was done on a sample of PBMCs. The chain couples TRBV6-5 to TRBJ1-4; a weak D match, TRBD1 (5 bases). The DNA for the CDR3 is TGTGCCAGCAGTGGAGGGGCGACTAATGAAAAACTGTTTTTT. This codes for CASSGGATNEKLFF.